This TCR beta chain appears in the sequencing data of a study of cytomegalovirus exposure and HLA in healthy donors. Germline V gene data show CDR1 as SGHVS and CDR2 as FQNEAQ. V trimming: 1 base; J trimming: 8 bases; junction bases outside the gene matches: 9. The CDR3 loop spans 17 amino acids. While the first cohort had hundreds of subjects, the donors belonged to the separate validation cohort of about 120 subjects. Clones were read by immunoSEQ multiplex PCR, and TCRdb kept only the in-frame ones, dropping some. The sample carries 200,000 to 300,000 clones, 86% recorded once. Study outcomes and limitations: CMV antigen specificity was confirmed in vitro for a few CMV-associated chains. It was 150 or so TCR beta chains that were listed as cytomegalovirus-associated. Most TCR sequences were seen very rarely across donors, but some public TCRs occurred in many.

Notes on this clone: Its matching antigen is unknown.

The sample was PBMCs. The origin of this receptor is a woman under 40 in good health and CMV-seropositive. The chain couples TRBV7-8 to TRBJ2-1; 12 positions agree with TRBD2. In DNA form, the CDR3 reads TGTGCCAGCAGCTTAGTGGCTAGCGGGAGGGACCAGTATGAGCAGTTCTTC. Residues: CASSLVASGRDQYEQFF.